Shown below are 2 T cell receptor beta chains from a single sample sequenced in a study of T cells in Graves' hyperthyroidism and ophthalmopathy. Authors of the study amplified TCR beta CDR3 regions from RNA transcripts. The study used the HTBI primer set for a first-round RT-PCR of the TCR CDR3. TCRdb re-derived calls from the multiplex PCR reads in MiXCR, one entry per CDR3 protein. The profile covers some 800,000 distinct CDR3 sequences, with over 35% appearing a single time and roughly 8.3% taken by the ten largest. The sample comprised blood. The receptors originated from a man in his late teens or twenties with Graves' hyperthyroidism.

This clonotype was counted only a few times. The V call is TRBV29-1, the J call TRBJ1-4; 9 bases line up with TRBD1. The V gene end was trimmed by 0 bases and the J gene end by 7 bases; junction bases not matched to a gene: 9. Germline loops: CDR1 SQVTM, CDR2 ANQGSEA. This CDR3 is built from 16 residues. CDR3 residues: CSVEDRTPGQGEKLFF. CDR3 coding DNA: TGCAGCGTTGAAGACCGCACCCCGGGACAGGGTGAAAAACTGTTTTTT. Using reference TRBV29-1 and TRBJ1-4 for the parts outside the CDR3, the full variable domain is SAVISQKPSRDICQRGTSLTIQCQVDSQVTMMFWYRQQPGQSLTLIATANQGSEATYESGFVIDKFPISRPNLTFSTLTVSNMSPEDSSIYLCSVEDRTPGQGEKLFFGSGTQLSVL.

This clonotype was found many times. The chain has TRBV15 and TRBJ2-5, with TRBD2 as a possible D gene (5 bases). Germline V gene lookup returns CDR1 LNHNV and CDR2 YYDKDF (reference sequence). V shed 0 bases and J shed 1 base, with 9 bases lying between them. The CDR3 contains 15 residues. The CDR3: CATSRDPSGQETQYF. The CDR3 region has the DNA TGTGCCACCAGCAGAGACCCAAGCGGCCAAGAGACCCAGTACTTC.